What follows describes a single T cell receptor (beta chain). As yet, its antigen is unknown. This specimen belongs to a study of shared clonotypes between healthy human individuals. Study findings and constraints: Against clonotypes common to all four donors, non-shared ones had lower generation probabilities.

TCRdb's table, derived via immunoSEQ multiplex PCR, lists solely in-frame clones and lacks some. The sample has more than 550,000 clones; roughly 72% are singletons. Germline V gives CDR1 LNHDA, CDR2 SQIVND (reference sequence). The CDR3 covers 14 residues. Deletions cut 7 bases from V and 7 bases from J, with 18 bases between. Only Caucasian adults living in Nashville, Tennessee served as donors. Splitting of CD4+ cells produced CD45RA+ naive and CD45RA-negative memory subsets. Sequencing was carried out using memory CD4+ T cells sorted from blood. Subset denoted: CD45RA-negative fraction. The chain recombines TRBV19 with TRBJ2-3; D is possibly TRBD2 (6 bases). This clonotype was sampled from a woman aged 30 to 39 in good health. CDR3 DNA: TGTGCCAGTAACCCGGGAGTGGCCACGTATACGCAGTATTTT. It codes for CASNPGVATYTQYF.